Detailed here is one TCR beta chain. Germline lookup yields CDR1 KGHDR and CDR2 SFDVKD. The CDR3 extends over 12 amino acids. V was trimmed by 2 bases and J by 5 bases, leaving 5 bases between them. The protocol was immunoSEQ multiplex PCR, while the TCRdb copy is restricted to in-frame clones and leaves out a portion. The sample lists 100,000 or so clones, roughly nine tenths occurring once. The source of the sample is a study of control samples from healthy donors and cancer patients. This TCR was sampled from a woman between 25 and 40 years old in good health. Sequenced: blood. The chain has TRBV24-1 and TRBJ2-5; no clear D gene. Here the CDR3 DNA reads TGTGCCACCAGTGATTCGGCGGAGACCCAGTACTTC. Its protein product is CATSDSAETQYF.